This TCR beta chain was sequenced during a study of neurological immune-mediated disorders. Study-wide findings and caveats: No CDR3 amino acid sequences recurred among expanded clones across subjects, suggesting private repertoires in all groups.

The CDR3 spans 13 residues. V lost 6 bases and J lost 7, with 12 bases in between. Time point specified: longitudinal time-point 3. Libraries used 2 million unsorted PBMCs kept frozen in RNAlater. This clonotype came up many times. Its specificity is not known. The authors produced cDNA by 5'RACE using 10-nucleotide random UMIs. Whenever a sequencing run was performed, it yielded over 190 million TCR-beta sequences from 15-18 subjects. TCRdb reanalysed the 5' RACE reads using MiXCR and keeps one entry per CDR3 protein. The sample carries roughly 45,000 distinct CDR3 sequences, less than 15% recorded once.

The clonotype originates from a man aged 25-45 years in good health. Sequencing input: PBMCs. This chain joins TRBV12-3 or TRBV12-4 and TRBJ1-4; no definite D call. The CDR3 sequence: CASSHPPREKLFF. In nucleotides, the CDR3 is TGTGCCAGCAGCCACCCCCCCCGTGAAAAACTGTTTTTT.